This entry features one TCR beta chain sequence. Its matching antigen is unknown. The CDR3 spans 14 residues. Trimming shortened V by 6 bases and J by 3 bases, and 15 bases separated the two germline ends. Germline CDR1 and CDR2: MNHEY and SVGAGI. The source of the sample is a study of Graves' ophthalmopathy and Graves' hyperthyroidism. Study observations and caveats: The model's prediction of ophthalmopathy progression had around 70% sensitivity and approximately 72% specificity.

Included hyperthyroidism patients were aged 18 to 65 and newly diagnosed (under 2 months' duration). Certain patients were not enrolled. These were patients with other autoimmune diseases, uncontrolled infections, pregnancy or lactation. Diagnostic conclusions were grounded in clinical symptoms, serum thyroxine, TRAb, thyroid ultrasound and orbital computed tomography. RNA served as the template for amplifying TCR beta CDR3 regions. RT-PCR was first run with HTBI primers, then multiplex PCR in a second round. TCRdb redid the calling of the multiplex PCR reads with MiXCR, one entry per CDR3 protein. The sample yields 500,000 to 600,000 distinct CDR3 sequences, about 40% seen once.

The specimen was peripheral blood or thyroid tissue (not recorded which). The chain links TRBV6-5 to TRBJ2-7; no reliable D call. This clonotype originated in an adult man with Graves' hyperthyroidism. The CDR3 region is CASSSLDRIYEQYF. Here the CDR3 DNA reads TGTGCCAGCAGCTCCCTCGACCGGATCTACGAGCAGTACTTC.